A single TCR beta chain is shown here with its context. The antigen remains undetermined. Unique molecular identifiers were attached to individual cDNA molecules within the library. TCRdb passed the RACE reads through MiXCR, listing each CDR3 protein once. The data contain just over 90,000 distinct CDR3 sequences, approximately 9% of them singletons. This specimen comes from a study of human T cells and chemical hapten exposure. Whole-study context: TCR yield per sample varied, mainly due to pooled library volumes. Study results and caveats: No change in TCRs above 1 in 1000 frequency was produced by DPC sensitization.

J gave up 4 bases and V 0 bases, and 7 bases lay outside the gene matches. CDR3 length: 16 residues. Germline-derived CDR1 and CDR2 are SGHRS and YFSETQ. Time point here: healthy volunteer bleed at 2 weeks. Total RNA was isolated from whole blood that had not been fractionated. This TCR came from a female donor in good health. Some clones in this sample may be carry-over from other donors' samples. J is TRBJ2-5 and V is TRBV5-1; 9 bases are a match to TRBD2. Sequencing was performed on whole blood. DNA of the CDR3: TGCGCCAGCAGCTTGGCACTCGGCGGGGGGGGAGAGACCCAGTACTTC. As protein: CASSLALGGGGETQYF.